These T cell receptor beta chains were read from a single sample in a study of CD8+ T cells in alopecia areata. Repertoires were generated with immunoSEQ multiplex PCR, while TCRdb's copy carries only in-frame clones and drops some. Among about 100,000 clones listed, under 60% were seen once. The sequenced sample consisted of NKG2D-low CD8+ T cells sorted from blood. The receptors derive from a human donor with alopecia areata. Both conserved end residues are part of each CDR3. The order of the fields is D gene, J gene, V gene, clone size, CDR3 protein, CDR3 DNA. D genes are given only for firm matches. Some rows have no size entry. The others give once, few or many, or a class for an expanded clone.

. TRBJ2-1 TRBV14 . CASSHPRGWRNEQFF TGTGCCAGCAGCCACCCAAGGGGTTGGAGAAATGAGCAGTTCTTC
. TRBJ2-7 TRBV23-1 once CASSSHFLRGGGEQYF TGCGCCAGCAGCTCTCATTTCCTGAGGGGGGGTGGCGAGCAGTACTTC
. TRBJ2-1 TRBV5-1 . CASSLEIPNEQFF TGCGCCAGCAGCTTGGAGATCCCCAATGAGCAGTTCTTC
. TRBJ2-1 TRBV4-1 . CASSRAYNEQFF TGCGCCAGCAGCCGAGCCTACAATGAGCAGTTCTTC
TRBD2 TRBJ2-7 TRBV29-1 few CSVTGLAGVYEQYF TGCAGCGTTACTGGACTAGCGGGAGTGTACGAGCAGTACTTC
. TRBJ2-4 TRBV14 . CASSQDLGGTATQYF TGTGCCAGCAGCCAAGATTTAGGCGGGACTGCGACTCAGTACTTC
TRBD1 TRBJ2-3 TRBV7-3 . CASSSAGQGATF TGTGCCAGCAGCTCAGCCGGCCAGGGGGCTACTTTT
. TRBJ2-7 TRBV21-1 . CASSFAEQYF TGTGCCAGCAGCTTTGCCGAGCAGTACTTC
. TRBJ2-7 TRBV19 few CASSLAVLDEQYF TGTGCCAGTAGTCTCGCCGTTCTTGACGAGCAGTACTTC
. TRBJ1-2 TRBV2 . CASRDGRGYTF TGTGCCAGCAGGGACGGACGGGGCTACACCTTC
. TRBJ2-6 TRBV18 few CASSHRFDPSGSGANVLTF TGTGCCAGCTCACACCGATTTGACCCTTCGGGCTCTGGGGCCAACGTCCTGACTTTC
TRBD2 TRBJ2-5 TRBV9 . CASSATSGLAGGGQETQYF TGTGCCAGCAGCGCAACCTCGGGACTAGCGGGAGGAGGGCAAGAGACCCAGTACTTC
TRBD2 TRBJ2-2 TRBV7-3 once CASSARLAGAAGELFF TGTGCCAGCAGCGCCCGACTAGCGGGAGCGGCCGGGGAGCTGTTTTTT
TRBD1 TRBJ2-7 TRBV29-1 . CSVAGQGAFYEQYF TGCAGCGTCGCCGGACAGGGGGCGTTCTACGAGCAGTACTTC
TRBD2 TRBJ2-7 TRBV13 once CASSPRTSGPLYEQYF TGTGCCAGCAGCCCCCGGACTAGCGGGCCCCTCTACGAGCAGTACTTC
. TRBJ2-1 TRBV29-1 . CSVEGGAAEGQFF TGCAGCGTTGAAGGGGGGGCGGCGGAAGGGCAGTTCTTC
TRBD1 TRBJ2-1 TRBV10-3 few CAISSGGDEQFF TGTGCCATCAGTTCAGGGGGCGATGAGCAGTTCTTC
TRBD2 TRBJ2-5 TRBV2 . CASRGLAGIQQTQYF TGTGCCAGCAGGGGACTAGCGGGAATCCAACAGACCCAGTACTTC
. TRBJ2-1 TRBV14 few CASSQAGRTQFF TGTGCCAGCAGCCAAGCTGGACGGACCCAGTTCTTC
TRBD2 TRBJ2-1 TRBV28 . CASSHRLAGSYNEQFF TGTGCCAGCAGCCATAGACTAGCGGGTTCTTACAATGAGCAGTTCTTC
. TRBJ1-2 TRBV6-1 . CASSEFVRGSYGYTF TGTGCCAGCAGTGAATTCGTGAGGGGTTCATATGGCTACACCTTC
. TRBJ2-1 TRBV28 . CASTNVGLGYNEQFF TGTGCCAGCACCAACGTCGGGCTGGGATACAATGAGCAGTTCTTC
. TRBJ1-2 TRBV9 few CASSSIYGYTF TGTGCCAGCAGCTCCATCTATGGCTACACCTTC
. TRBJ2-1 TRBV29-1 . CSVDVQGFNEQFF TGCAGCGTTGACGTTCAGGGTTTCAATGAGCAGTTCTTC
. TRBJ1-5 TRBV4-1 few CASSQVQGNQPQHF TGCGCCAGCAGCCAAGTCCAGGGCAATCAGCCCCAGCATTTT
. TRBJ1-1 TRBV5-1 . CASSLRDGNTEAFF TGCGCCAGCAGCTTAAGGGACGGGAACACTGAAGCTTTCTTT
. TRBJ1-1 TRBV7-9 . CASSYQPEAFF TGTGCCAGCAGCTACCAGCCTGAAGCTTTCTTT
. TRBJ2-5 TRBV7-9 . CASTPVAVAQETQYF TGTGCCAGCACCCCCGTGGCGGTGGCCCAAGAGACCCAGTACTTC
TRBD1 TRBJ2-5 TRBV28 few CATDGQEDKETQYF TGTGCCACGGACGGACAGGAGGATAAAGAGACCCAGTACTTC